The clone carrying this T cell receptor (beta chain) appeared many times. The antigen is undetermined. The data belong to a study of breast tumors, draining lymph nodes, adjacent tissues. Study-wide findings and caveats: The lymph node origin of tumor T cells was framed as consistent with a hypothesis, not demonstrated. Compared with lymph nodes, tumors were less diverse; compared with nontumor tissue, more. Data fit most tumor T cells coming from lymph node, expanding in tumor. Tumor and nontumor repertoires were significantly more similar in luminal-like than in basal-like breast cancer.

TCRdb independently ran MiXCR on the multiplex PCR reads; one entry per CDR3 protein. The table lists around 290,000 distinct CDR3 sequences, 30% of them singletons, with over 0.95% in the top ten. J gave up 1 base and V 4 bases, and 1 base lay outside the gene matches. This CDR3 comprises 14 residues. Germline CDR1 is SGHTA and CDR2 is FQGNSA. Samples came from axillary lymph nodes draining the breast cancer. The chain combines TRBV7-2 with TRBJ2-3; 8 nucleotides match TRBD2. The sequence was obtained from a female donor with breast cancer. Some clones in this sample may be carry-over from other donors' samples. Specimen: axillary lymph node tissue. CDR3: CASSSGGGTDTQYF. In nucleotides, the CDR3 is TGTGCCAGCAGCTCCGGGGGGGGCACAGATACGCAGTATTTT.